A single T cell receptor beta chain is shown here with its context. This sample is part of a study of blood T cell repertoires in COVID-19. Study background: Donors in the United States, Italy and Spain gave samples during acute or convalescent COVID-19. From T cells, B-cell-depleted T cells, or PBMCs came the material, which was cDNA or gDNA.

V dropped 4 bases and J dropped 0 bases, with 4 bases sitting between them. This CDR3 spans 12 amino acids. From germline, CDR1 is KGHSH and CDR2 LQKENI. Measured with immunoSEQ multiplex PCR; TCRdb has only the in-frame clones, and not every one. The table has approximately 150,000 clones, roughly four fifths seen once. The chain has TRBV18 and TRBJ2-7, with unresolved D. The receptor was isolated from a man aged 40-49 years with acute COVID-19. Sample: PBMCs or T cells enriched from blood (not recorded which). CDR3 bases: TGTGCCAGCTCACGGGCCTCCTACGAGCAGTACTTC. Amino acid sequence: CASSRASYEQYF.